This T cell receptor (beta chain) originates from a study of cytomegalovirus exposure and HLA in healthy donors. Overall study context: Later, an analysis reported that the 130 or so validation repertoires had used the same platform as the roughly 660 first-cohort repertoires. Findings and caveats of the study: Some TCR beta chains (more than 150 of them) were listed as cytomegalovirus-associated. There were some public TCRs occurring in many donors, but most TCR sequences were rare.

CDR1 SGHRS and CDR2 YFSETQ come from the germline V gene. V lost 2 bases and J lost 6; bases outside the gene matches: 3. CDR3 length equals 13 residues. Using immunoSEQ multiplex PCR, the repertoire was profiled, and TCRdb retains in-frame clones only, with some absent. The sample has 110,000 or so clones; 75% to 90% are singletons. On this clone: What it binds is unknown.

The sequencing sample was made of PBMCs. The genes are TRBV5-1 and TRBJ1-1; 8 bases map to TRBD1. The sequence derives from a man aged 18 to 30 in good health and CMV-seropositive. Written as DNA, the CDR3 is TGCGCCAGCAGCTTACAGGGGGGGTCTGAAGCTTTCTTT. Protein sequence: CASSLQGGSEAFF.